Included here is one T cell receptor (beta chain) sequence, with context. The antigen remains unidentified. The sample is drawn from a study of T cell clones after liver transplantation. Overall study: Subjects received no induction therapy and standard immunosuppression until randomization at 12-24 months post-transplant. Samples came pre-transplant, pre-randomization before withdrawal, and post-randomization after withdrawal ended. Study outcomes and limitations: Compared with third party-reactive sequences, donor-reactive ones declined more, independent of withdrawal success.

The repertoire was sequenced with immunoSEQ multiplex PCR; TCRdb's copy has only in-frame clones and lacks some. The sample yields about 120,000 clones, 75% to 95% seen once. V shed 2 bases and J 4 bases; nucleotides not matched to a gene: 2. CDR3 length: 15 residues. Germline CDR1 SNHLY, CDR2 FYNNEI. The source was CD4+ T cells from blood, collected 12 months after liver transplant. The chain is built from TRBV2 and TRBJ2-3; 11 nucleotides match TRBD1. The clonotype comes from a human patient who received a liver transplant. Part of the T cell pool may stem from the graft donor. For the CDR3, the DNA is TGTGCCAGCAGTGAACAGGGACAGGGGGCAGATACGCAGTATTTT. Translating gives CASSEQGQGADTQYF. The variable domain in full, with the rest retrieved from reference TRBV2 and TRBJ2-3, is EPEVTQTPSHQVTQMGQEVILRCVPISNHLYFYWYRQILGQKVEFLVSFYNNEISEKSEIFDDQFSVERPDGSNFTLKIRSTKLEDSAMYFCASSEQGQGADTQYFGPGTRLTVL.